Each of the 26 T cell receptor beta chains below was sequenced from the same sample in a study of blood T cell repertoires in COVID-19. Here immunoSEQ multiplex PCR was the method, and the copy in TCRdb shows in-frame clones only, minus some. The data show around 370,000 clones, with 88% seen just once and 0.9% to 1.5% held by the top ten. Material for sequencing was PBMCs or T cells enriched from blood (not recorded which). These receptors were obtained from a woman aged 18-29 years who had recovered from COVID-19.

The chain employs TRBV29-1 and TRBJ2-3; TRBD1 might be the D (6 bases). V was shortened by 7 bases and J by 1 base, with 15 bases between the two germline ends. The CDR3 covers 14 residues. In germline, CDR1 is SQVTM, CDR2 ANQGSEA. The CDR3 nucleotides read TGCAGCGCCCAAAGCAGGGGCGGCACAGATACGCAGTATTTT. Translating gives CSAQSRGGTDTQYF.

The chain recombines TRBV5-1 with TRBJ2-7; D perhaps matches TRBD1 (6 bases). Germline CDR1 is SGHRS and CDR2 is YFSETQ. The CDR3 sequence is 16 residues long. Trimming pared 0 bases from V and 0 bases from J, leaving 13 bases between. CDR3 sequence (DNA): TGCGCCAGCAGCTTGGAGGCAGGGGTTAGCTCCTACGAGCAGTACTTC. Translation: CASSLEAGVSSYEQYF.

The rearrangement links TRBV9 to TRBJ2-2, with 9 bases identical to TRBD1. CDR3 length: 16 amino acids. Looked up from germline, CDR1 is SGDLS and CDR2 is YYNGEE. With 0 bases clipped from V and 7 bases from J, the junction kept 7 bases outside the gene matches. The CDR3 here is CASSVGSTGGFGELFF. The CDR3 DNA sequence: TGTGCCAGCAGCGTAGGTTCTACAGGGGGCTTCGGGGAGCTGTTTTTT.

A single count supports this clone. This chain connects TRBV6-5 to TRBJ2-7; D possibly corresponds to TRBD1 (5 bases). Germline CDR1 and CDR2: MNHEY and SVGAGI. The ends were cut back, 5 bases at V and 6 bases at J, with 14 bases in the middle. This CDR3 has 13 residues. CDR3 loop: CASSPPQGGEQYF. The CDR3 DNA follows: TGTGCCAGCAGTCCCCCCCAGGGTGGCGAGCAGTACTTC.

The CDR3, as DNA: TGTGCCAGCAGTACAGGGTCAGGCCAGCCCCAGCATTTT. Its protein product is CASSTGSGQPQHF. The chain joins TRBV27 to TRBJ1-5, with D possibly being TRBD1 (6 bases). Germline CDR1 MNHEY, CDR2 SMNVEV (reference sequence). The length of the CDR3 is 13 residues. V lost 5 bases and J 7 bases, leaving 12 bases between the germline ends.

The V and J genes are TRBV10-1 and TRBJ2-4; no clear D gene. The V end lost 3 bases, the J end lost 5 bases, and 5 bases lay between the germline ends. The CDR3 spans 12 residues. Germline V gene data show CDR1 as WNHNN and CDR2 as SYGVQD (reference sequence). For the CDR3, the DNA is TGCGCCAGCAGTGACGGTCAAAACATTCAGTACTTC. Translation gives CASSDGQNIQYF.

This clone was recorded only once. J is TRBJ2-7 and V is TRBV27; D perhaps matches TRBD2 (6 bases). Germline assignment: CDR1 MNHEY and CDR2 SMNVEV (reference sequence). V was shortened by 7 bases and J by 6 bases, with 28 bases between the two germline ends. The length of the CDR3 is 17 residues. CDR3 in amino acids: CASKPPPGLKTWGEQYF. The DNA of the CDR3 is TGTGCCAGCAAGCCTCCTCCGGGACTCAAAACGTGGGGCGAGCAGTACTTC.

The J gene is TRBJ2-3, the V gene TRBV3-1 (or the pseudogene TRBV3-2); the match to TRBD2 covers 7 bases. The length of the CDR3 is 16 residues. Per germline, CDR1 LGHDT and CDR2 YNNKEL (reference sequence). The V and J ends lost 4 bases and 2 bases, in that order; junction bases with no gene match: 9. The CDR3 DNA reads TGTGCCAGCAGCCCCCAGGGCGGGGGAAACACAGATACGCAGTATTTT. Its protein product is CASSPQGGGNTDTQYF.

The chain joins TRBV3-1 (or the pseudogene TRBV3-2) to TRBJ2-3; 9 nucleotides line up with TRBD2. The V and J ends lost 0 bases and 2 bases, in that order; junction bases with no gene match: 6. Germline V gene sequence: CDR1 LGHDT, CDR2 YNNKEL (reference sequence). The CDR3 is 17 amino acids. In DNA, the CDR3 is TGTGCCAGCAGCCAAGATAGGCTAGCGGGGAACACAGATACGCAGTATTTT. Protein: CASSQDRLAGNTDTQYF.

The rearrangement joins TRBV6-1 to TRBJ1-1; no reliable D call. The CDR3 has 13 residues. V lost 1 base and J lost 1, with 4 bases in between. Germline CDR1 MNHNS, CDR2 SASEGT. Here the CDR3 DNA reads TGTGCCAGCAGTGAAGGACAGAACACTGAAGCTTTCTTT. This translates into CASSEGQNTEAFF.

This chain uses TRBV6-1 with TRBJ2-1; unclear D gene. V was cut by 0 bases and J by 3 bases, with 3 bases left in between. CDR1 and CDR2 (germline): MNHNS, SASEGT. The CDR3 loop spans 13 amino acids. The CDR3 nucleotides are TGTGCCAGCAGTGAAGCTCGCTACAATGAGCAGTTCTTC. Amino acid sequence: CASSEARYNEQFF.

The chain couples TRBV4-2 to TRBJ1-4, with 7 bases that match TRBD1. This CDR3 is 16 amino acids long. In germline, CDR1 is LGHNA, CDR2 YNFKEQ. With V trimmed by 0 bases and J by 5 bases, 6 bases remained unmatched. The CDR3 DNA is TGTGCCAGCAGCCAAGATTTGGGACAGCAAAATGAAAAACTGTTTTTT. It yields the protein CASSQDLGQQNEKLFF.

The genes are TRBV25-1 and TRBJ2-7, with 11 nucleotides matching TRBD1. Trimming removed 4 bases from V and 3 bases from J; junction bases left unmatched: 2. CDR3 length: 14 amino acids. Germline V gene lookup returns CDR1 MGHDK and CDR2 SYGVNS. The CDR3 DNA reads as TGTGCCAGCAGTGGTGGGACAGGGGGCTACGAGCAGTACTTC. Translated, it gives CASSGGTGGYEQYF.

The genes are TRBV6-6 and TRBJ2-1; TRBD2 is a possible D gene (7 bases). This CDR3 spans 16 amino acids. V lost 6 bases and J 1 base, leaving 16 bases between the germline ends. The V gene's germline CDR1 is MNHNY and CDR2 SVGAGI (reference sequence). CDR3 nucleotides: TGTGCCAGCAGGCAACGGGGGGCTGCGTCCTACAATGAGCAGTTCTTC. It specifies CASRQRGAASYNEQFF.

The table lists this clone with a few counts. The genes are TRBV4-1 and TRBJ2-3; maybe TRBD2 (6 bases). The V and J ends lost 3 bases and 9 bases respectively, with 13 bases between them. The CDR3 contains 13 residues. The V gene's germline CDR1 is MGHRA and CDR2 YSYEKL. Written as DNA, the CDR3 is TGCGCCAGCAGCCAGCCCACGGGAGACACGCAGTATTTT. Amino acids: CASSQPTGDTQYF.

The chain combines TRBV12-3 or TRBV12-4 with TRBJ1-4, with 7 nucleotides matching TRBD1. V lost 6 bases, J lost 8 bases, and 6 bases stayed unmatched. This CDR3 has 13 amino acids. The CDR3 protein is CASRPTGVEKLFF. CDR3 nucleotide sequence: TGTGCCAGCAGGCCCACAGGGGTGGAAAAACTGTTTTTT.

The CDR3 bases are TGCAGCGTCGTAGGACAGGGCCACGAGCAGTACTTC. Protein product: CSVVGQGHEQYF. The rearrangement joins TRBV29-1 to TRBJ2-7; 8 bases are a match to TRBD1. From germline, CDR1 is SQVTM and CDR2 ANQGSEA. This CDR3 contains 12 residues. V lost 6 bases and J lost 5; bases outside the gene matches: 6.

V is TRBV5-1 and J is TRBJ2-1; 9 nucleotides line up with TRBD2. Germline lookup yields CDR1 SGHRS and CDR2 YFSETQ. The length of the CDR3 is 15 residues. With 7 bases clipped from V and 5 bases from J, the junction kept 10 bases outside the gene matches. The CDR3 DNA reads TGCGCCAGCTCCCTCCAGCGGGGGGTAAACAATGAGCAGTTCTTC. Residues: CASSLQRGVNNEQFF.

This sequence joins TRBV9 and TRBJ1-2; D remains ambiguous. V was trimmed by 3 bases and J by 7 bases, leaving 16 bases between them. The CDR3 loop spans 14 amino acids. In germline, CDR1 is SGDLS, CDR2 YYNGEE. Written as DNA, the CDR3 is TGTGCCAGCAGCGCTCAAAGGAGGGAAGCTGGCTACACCTTC. It codes for CASSAQRREAGYTF.

This sequence joins TRBV6-5 and TRBJ1-5; TRBD1 is a possible D gene (6 bases). This CDR3 contains 15 residues. The germline V gene has CDR1 MNHEY and CDR2 SVGAGI. With 2 bases removed from V and 2 bases from J, the gap between germline ends came to 10 bases. The CDR3 DNA follows: TGTGCCAGCAGTTACAGTGCAGGGGGCAATCAGCCCCAGCATTTT. Its protein product is CASSYSAGGNQPQHF.

The J gene is TRBJ1-3, the V gene TRBV5-1; TRBD1 agrees at 7 bases. This CDR3 is built from 16 residues. Germline V CDR1 and CDR2: SGHRS, YFSETQ. The junction had 7 bases not matched to a gene; V was cut back by 4 bases and J by 0 bases. CDR3 in DNA: TGCGCCAGCAGCCCCCCACAGGGGCTCTCTGGAAACACCATATATTTT. Protein: CASSPPQGLSGNTIYF.

A few counts support this clone. This chain links TRBV6-8 with TRBJ2-1; 15 nucleotides align to TRBD2. CDR3 length equals 18 residues. Germline assignment: CDR1 MNHGY and CDR2 SAAAGT. With V trimmed by 4 bases and J by 7 bases, 11 bases remained unmatched. The CDR3 is CASSWTSGGAHPPNEQFF. The CDR3, as DNA: TGTGCCAGCAGTTGGACTAGCGGGGGGGCTCATCCTCCAAATGAGCAGTTCTTC.

The J gene is TRBJ1-4, the V gene TRBV6-5; TRBD1 is a possible D gene (5 bases). The V end was cut by 6 bases, the J end by 7 bases, with 15 bases between. The germline CDR1 and CDR2 sequences are MNHEY and SVGAGI. This CDR3 spans 14 amino acids. In nucleotides, the CDR3 is TGTGCCAGCAGCCGAGGGGAGGGACGTGAAAAACTGTTTTTT. Translation: CASSRGEGREKLFF.

The gene calls are TRBV29-1 and TRBJ1-1; 8 nucleotides agree with TRBD1. V dropped 0 bases and J dropped 1; count of bases not matched to a gene: 1. The CDR3 consists of 14 residues. The germline V gene encodes CDR1 SQVTM and CDR2 ANQGSEA. The CDR3 sequence is CSVEDDRGNTEAFF. CDR3 sequence (DNA): TGCAGCGTTGAAGACGACAGGGGGAACACTGAAGCTTTCTTT.

V gene TRBV9 combines with J gene TRBJ2-7; 10 nucleotides align to TRBD2. CDR1 is SGDLS and CDR2 is YYNGEE in the germline V gene. The CDR3 is 14 residues long. With 5 bases clipped from V and 4 bases from J, the junction kept 6 bases outside the gene matches. CDR3 sequence: CASSTSGEIYEQYF. The DNA for the CDR3 is TGTGCCAGCAGTACTAGCGGGGAGATTTACGAGCAGTACTTC.

The rearrangement uses TRBV24-1 and TRBJ2-3; D is uncertain. CDR1 KGHDR and CDR2 SFDVKD come from the germline V gene. This CDR3 is built from 14 residues. V dropped 1 base and J dropped 5 bases, with 9 bases sitting between them. The CDR3 sequence is CATSDFSGEDTQYF. The DNA of the CDR3 is TGTGCCACCAGTGATTTCTCAGGTGAAGATACGCAGTATTTT.